The sequence of this T cell receptor beta chain was determined in a study of cytotoxic CD8 clonotypes in ibrutinib-treated CLL. Background on the study: Among the patients, about a dozen presented as relapsed/refractory and approximately 14 as treatment-naive; fewer than 18 showed unmutated IGHV. Responses comprised about 25 partial and 2 complete; at median about 68 months, approximately 14 remained remitted and about 12 progressed. Response samples followed a median 12 months of treatment, range 6 to 36.

Whole-study findings and limits: The public clonotypes identified were infrequent and showed contraction or stability on treatment.

TCRdb's table, derived via immunoSEQ multiplex PCR, lists solely in-frame clones and lacks some. The sample consists of some 350,000 clones, about 61% of them appearing once. Looked up from germline, CDR1 is LNHDA and CDR2 is SQIVND (reference sequence). V shed 9 bases, J shed 8 bases, and the junction held 5 bases outside the gene matches. This CDR3 is 12 amino acids long. A remark on this clone: The antigen remains unidentified.

This TCR came from a human donor with chronic lymphocytic leukemia. The input for sequencing was PBMCs, taken after 36 months of ibrutinib treatment. The chain links TRBV19 to TRBJ2-2, with 8 bases matching TRBD1. The CDR3, as DNA: TGTGCCAGCAGGACAGGGATTGGGGAGCTGTTTTTT. Translation gives CASRTGIGELFF.